This T cell receptor (beta chain) was identified during a study of T cells after yellow fever vaccination. As for the study in general: The authors prepared low-cell-number fractions using SMART-Seq v4 Ultra Low Input. Notes on the study in general: Abundant bulk-derived clonotypes could contaminate FACS-sorted repertoires.

V shed 4 bases and J shed 3 bases, with 24 bases lying between them. The CDR3 runs 19 residues. Germline CDR1 is LGHNA and CDR2 is YSLEER. TCRdb called the 5' RACE reads again in MiXCR, with one record for every CDR3 protein. The sample lists 450,000 to 600,000 distinct CDR3 sequences, roughly 14% occurring once. As regards this clonotype: The target antigen is unknown.

This clonotype originated in a man under 40 who received the YFV17D yellow fever vaccine. V usage is TRBV4-3 and J usage is TRBJ2-2; TRBD1 is a possible D gene (5 bases). The specimen comprised PBMCs, sampled on the day of the yellow fever booster vaccination. For the CDR3, the DNA is TGCGCCAGCAGCCCTCAAGATAGGGGCGCGGAGCTGTACACCGGGGAGCTGTTTTTT. This gives the protein CASSPQDRGAELYTGELFF.